A single sample gave rise to the 12 T cell receptor beta chains below, sequenced in a study of immune cell composition in non-small cell lung cancer. Data came from immunoSEQ multiplex PCR; TCRdb stores just in-frame clones and leaves some out. Of under 3,000 clones in the sample, roughly two thirds were seen once. Normal lung was sampled as far from the tumour as possible, at least 3 cm. The sample also formed part of further work on CD4 T cells in lung cancer.

The sample comprised non-adjacent lung tissue. The receptors were sampled from a human donor with non-small cell lung cancer.

With respect to this clone: The DNA is left out, because the CDR3 cannot be placed on it with certainty; the CDR3 is given as TCRdb lists it. The V call is TRBV6-1, the J call TRBJ2-7; no check of the table's D call, TRBD1, against the DNA was made. The CDR3 length is 13 residues, termini included. Germline V gene data show CDR1 as MNHNS and CDR2 as SASEGT. This CDR3 reads CASSEWGQGAEYF.

This clone occurred once. The junction and the germline gene differ at one end; a read error may be behind it. This sequence joins TRBV7-3 and TRBJ2-1; 7 nucleotides match TRBD2. From germline, CDR1 is SGHTA and CDR2 FQGTGA. The CDR3 has 16 residues. The CDR3 DNA reads TGTGCCAACAGCTTAAATCCTAGCGGTACCTACAATGAGCAGTTCTTC. Amino acids: CANSLNPSGTYNEQFF. Full variable domain (remainder filled in from reference TRBV7-3 and TRBJ2-1): GAGVSQTPSNKVTEKGKYVELRCDPISGHTALYWYRQSLGQGPEFLIYFQGTGAADDSGLPNDRFFAVRPEGSVSTLKIQRTERGDSAVYLCANSLNPSGTYNEQFFGPGTRLTVL.

The gene calls are TRBV27 and TRBJ1-3; 11 bases align to TRBD1. The ends lost 5 bases at V and 2 bases at J; junction bases unmatched: 5. Germline assignment: CDR1 MNHEY and CDR2 SMNVEV (reference sequence). The CDR3 sequence is 16 residues long. Here the CDR3 DNA reads TGTGCCAGCAGTCCACAGGGACAGGGGGCTGGAAACACCATATATTTT. This encodes CASSPQGQGAGNTIYF.

This clone has only a few counts. V and J are TRBV4-2 and TRBJ2-1; 13 bases match TRBD2. Per the germline V gene, CDR1 is LGHNA and CDR2 is YNFKEQ. Trimming took 1 base from V and 6 from J; bases not matched to a gene: 6. The CDR3 length is 17 residues. CDR3 region: CASSQGTSGSSPNEQFF. The CDR3 bases are TGTGCCAGCAGCCAAGGGACTAGCGGGAGTTCCCCCAATGAGCAGTTCTTC.

The chain links TRBV7-2 to TRBJ2-2; TRBD2 agrees at 15 bases. Germline V gives CDR1 SGHTA, CDR2 FQGNSA. This CDR3 has 16 amino acids. V shed 6 bases and J 5 bases; nucleotides not matched to a gene: 4. In DNA form, the CDR3 reads TGTGCCAGCAGTAAGGGACTAGCGGGGGGAACCGGGGAGCTGTTTTTT. Translating gives CASSKGLAGGTGELFF.

The chain is built from TRBV27 and TRBJ2-1; possibly TRBD2 for D (7 bases). V gave up 3 bases and J gave up 8 bases, with 14 bases separating them. CDR3 length: 14 amino acids. CDR1 is MNHEY, CDR2 SMNVEV, per germline (reference sequence). CDR3 protein: CASSFGGRRDEQFF. The CDR3 region has the DNA TGTGCCAGCAGTTTCGGGGGGCGCCGCGATGAGCAGTTCTTC.

CDR3 region: CASSEMGGRDQPQHF. CDR3 DNA sequence: TGTGCCAGCAGTGAAATGGGGGGAAGGGATCAGCCCCAGCATTTT. This sequence joins TRBV2 and TRBJ1-5; D is perhaps TRBD1 (5 bases). Germline lookup yields CDR1 SNHLY and CDR2 FYNNEI. The ends were cut back, 2 bases at V and 5 bases at J, with 13 bases in the middle. The CDR3 covers 15 residues.

Details on this clone: Within the sample, other DNA sequences also encode this same CDR3. The CDR3 DNA follows: TGTGCCAGCAGCTTAGTCTCCGGGGGGCACTACGAGCAGTACTTC. This encodes CASSLVSGGHYEQYF. The chain links TRBV7-9 to TRBJ2-7, with D possibly matching TRBD2 (7 bases). CDR1 and CDR2 (germline): SEHNR, FQNEAQ (reference sequence). The CDR3 contains 15 residues. Trimming left V 1 base short and J 3 bases short, with 13 bases between.

The J gene is TRBJ1-4, the V gene TRBV6-6; possible D gene TRBD1, 6 bases. Trimming stripped 8 bases from V and 5 bases from J, with 15 bases between. Looked up from germline, CDR1 is MNHNY and CDR2 is SVGAGI (reference sequence). The CDR3 consists of 14 residues. CDR3 residues: CASEPTDRNEKLFF. The CDR3 DNA sequence: TGTGCCAGCGAGCCGACGGACAGAAATGAAAAACTGTTTTTT.

The rearrangement uses TRBV7-7 and TRBJ2-6; D possibly corresponds to TRBD2 (5 bases). The CDR3 covers 18 residues. The germline V gene has CDR1 SSHAT and CDR2 FNYEAQ (reference sequence). V lost 4 bases and J lost 5, with 21 bases in between. CDR3 residues: CASSCGGVPQSRANVLTF. Written as DNA, the CDR3 is TGTGCCAGCAGCTGCGGAGGAGTGCCACAAAGTCGGGCCAACGTCCTGACTTTC.

The CDR3, as DNA: TGCGCCAGCAGCATAGGGGGGGCCGCAGATACGCAGTATTTT. Amino acid sequence: CASSIGGAADTQYF. The rearrangement joins TRBV5-1 to TRBJ2-3; D is possibly TRBD2 (7 bases). This CDR3 spans 14 amino acids. The V and J ends lost 4 bases and 4 bases respectively, with 13 bases between them. Germline values: CDR1 SGHRS, CDR2 YFSETQ.

The chain is built from TRBV7-6 and TRBJ2-1; TRBD2 matches 14 bases. Germline CDR1 reads SGHVS; CDR2 reads FNYEAQ. J gave up 4 bases and V 5 bases, and 7 bases lay outside the gene matches. CDR3 size: 17 residues. Here the CDR3 DNA reads TGTGCCAGCAGCGCAGGGACTAGCGGGAGTGTGTACAATGAGCAGTTCTTC. Protein: CASSAGTSGSVYNEQFF. Complete variable domain (other parts from reference TRBV7-6 and TRBJ2-1): GAGVSQSPRYKVTKRGQDVALRCDPISGHVSLYWYRQALGQGPEFLTYFNYEAQQDKSGLPNDRFSAERPEGSISTLTIQRTEQRDSAMYRCASSAGTSGSVYNEQFFGPGTRLTVL.